This record covers a single TCR beta chain. What it binds is not known. Vbeta (60) and Jbeta (13) primers were used in the PCR. Assay used: immunoSEQ multiplex PCR; TCRdb lists only in-frame clones, some missing. The table has more than 95,000 clones, roughly 80% seen once. The sample is drawn from a study of cytomegalovirus exposure and HLA in healthy donors. Study-wide results and caveats: The study listed roughly 160 cytomegalovirus-associated TCR beta chains.

The sample consisted of PBMCs. This receptor was identified in a man aged 25-45 years in good health and CMV-seronegative.

CDR3 residues: CASSLERSYGYTF. The DNA of the CDR3 is TGCGCCAGCAGCTTGGAAAGGAGCTATGGCTACACCTTC. This sequence joins TRBV5-1 and TRBJ1-2; D ambiguous. Germline CDR1 and CDR2: SGHRS and YFSETQ. This CDR3 has 13 residues. V was clipped by 0 bases and J by 4 bases, with 7 bases between them.